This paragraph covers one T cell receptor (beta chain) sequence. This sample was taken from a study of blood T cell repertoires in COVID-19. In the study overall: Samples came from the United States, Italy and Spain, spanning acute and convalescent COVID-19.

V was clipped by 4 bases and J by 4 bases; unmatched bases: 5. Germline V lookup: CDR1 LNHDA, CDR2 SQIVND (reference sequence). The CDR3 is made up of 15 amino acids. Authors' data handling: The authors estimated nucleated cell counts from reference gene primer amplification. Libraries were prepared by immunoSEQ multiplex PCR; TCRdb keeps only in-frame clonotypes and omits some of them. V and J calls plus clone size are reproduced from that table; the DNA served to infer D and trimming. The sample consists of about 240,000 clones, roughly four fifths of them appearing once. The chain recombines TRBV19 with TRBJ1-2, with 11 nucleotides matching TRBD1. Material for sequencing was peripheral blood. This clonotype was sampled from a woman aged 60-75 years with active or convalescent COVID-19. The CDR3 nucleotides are TGTGCCAGTAGTAGGGGGACAGGGGGAGTCTATGGCTACACCTTC. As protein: CASSRGTGGVYGYTF. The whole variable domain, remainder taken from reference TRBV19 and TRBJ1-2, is DGGITQSPKYLFRKEGQNVTLSCEQNLNHDAMYWYRQDPGQGLRLIYYSQIVNDFQKGDIAEGYSVSREKKESFPLTVTSAQKNPTAFYLCASSRGTGGVYGYTFGSGTRLTVV.